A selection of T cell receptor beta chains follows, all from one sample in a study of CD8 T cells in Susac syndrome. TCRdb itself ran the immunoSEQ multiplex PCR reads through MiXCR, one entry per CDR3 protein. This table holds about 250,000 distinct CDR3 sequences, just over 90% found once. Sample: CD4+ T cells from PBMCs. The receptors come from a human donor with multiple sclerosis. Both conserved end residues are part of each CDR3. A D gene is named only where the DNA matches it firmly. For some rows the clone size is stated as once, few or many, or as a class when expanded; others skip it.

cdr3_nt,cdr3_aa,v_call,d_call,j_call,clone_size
TGTGCCAGCAGCCAAGATATTACTAGCGGGGAAGAGACCCAGTACTTC,CASSQDITSGEETQYF,TRBV4-2,TRBD2,TRBJ2-5,-
TGTGCCAGCAGCCCCGGACTAGCGGGAGCCAAAAACATTCAGTACTTC,CASSPGLAGAKNIQYF,TRBV11-2,TRBD2,TRBJ2-4,-
TGTGCCAGCATCAACATCTGGACAGGGGGCATAGAGACCCAGTACTTC,CASINIWTGGIETQYF,TRBV6-2/TRBV6-3,TRBD1,TRBJ2-5,-
TGTGCCAGCTCACCGACAGGTTTCAACACTGAAGCTTTCTTT,CASSPTGFNTEAFF,TRBV18,-,TRBJ1-1,-
TGTGCCAGCAGGACGGGTGCGGGAGGGCCGTCGGAGACCCAGTACTTC,CASRTGAGGPSETQYF,TRBV7-2,TRBD2,TRBJ2-5,-
TGTGCCAGTAGTCAAGGACAGGGCCAGGGGAATGAGCAGTTCTTC,CASSQGQGQGNEQFF,TRBV19,TRBD1,TRBJ2-1,-
TGTGCCAGCAGTTTGGAACGGGGGGGCAAAGCTTTCTTT,CASSLERGGKAFF,TRBV12-3/TRBV12-4,-,TRBJ1-1,-
TGTGCCAGCAGCCCCCCGCTCAAGAGAGCAGCGAACACCGGGGAGCTGCTTTTT,CASSPPLKRAANTGELLF,TRBV3-1,-,TRBJ2-2,-
TGTGCCAGCAGCGGGGGACAGGGAAGAACTGAAGCTTTCTTT,CASSGGQGRTEAFF,TRBV5-4,TRBD1,TRBJ1-1,-
TGTGCCAGCAGCTCTCCGACAGGACGGTCCTACAATGAGCAGTTCTTC,CASSSPTGRSYNEQFF,TRBV11-2,-,TRBJ2-1,-
TGTGCCAGTAGTATAGTAACGACAACTAATGAAAAACTGTTTTTT,CASSIVTTTNEKLFF,TRBV19,-,TRBJ1-4,-
TGTGCCAGCAGCCCCAATTTGGGGACAGTCACCGGGGAGCTGTTTTTT,CASSPNLGTVTGELFF,TRBV5-4,TRBD1,TRBJ2-2,-
TGCAGCGCCGAAGGTAGGGGAAGGGGTGAAGCTTTCTTT,CSAEGRGRGEAFF,TRBV29-1,-,TRBJ1-1,-
TGCAGTGCTAGACCCCAATGGGTGGGGCAGGGGGAAGGAGGCTACACCTTC,CSARPQWVGQGEGGYTF,TRBV20-1,TRBD1,TRBJ1-2,-
TGTGCCAGCAGCGCCAAGGCAGGGGGCGGCACAGATACGCAGTATTTT,CASSAKAGGGTDTQYF,TRBV9,TRBD1,TRBJ2-3,-
TGTGCCAGCAGTTTCAGTAGAAGCACCTACGAGCAGTACTTC,CASSFSRSTYEQYF,TRBV12-3/TRBV12-4,-,TRBJ2-7,-
TGTGCCAGCAGCTTGCTAGGCAGGGCGTACGAGCAGTACTTC,CASSLLGRAYEQYF,TRBV5-4,-,TRBJ2-7,few
TGCAGTGCTAGAGGGAATATGGCCAAAAACATTCAGTACTTC,CSARGNMAKNIQYF,TRBV20-1,-,TRBJ2-4,-
TGTGCCAGCAGTTTTGGCAGGCCCCGCGACGAGCAGTACTTC,CASSFGRPRDEQYF,TRBV12-3/TRBV12-4,-,TRBJ2-7,-